The 14 T cell receptor beta chains below come from one sample, sequenced in a study of technical replicates of blood from several donors listed by TCRdb under 2017. The library was produced with the immunoSEQ multiplex PCR assay. TCRdb mirrors the immuneACCESS table, restricted to in-frame sequences. Some clones are absent from its copies; in checked studies, under half trace to an unresolved V gene, and the reason for the others is unknown. The table for this sample lists nearly 70,000 clones; 91% of them were counted only once. In total, the top ten clones hold 4.7% of the sample. Sequenced sample: PBMCs. The receptors here all came from a human donor in good health. Some clones in this sample may be carry-over from other donors' samples.

The CDR3 loop is CASSQERLAGLANTGELFF. In DNA form, the CDR3 reads TGCGCCAGCAGCCAAGAACGACTAGCGGGACTCGCGAACACCGGGGAGCTGTTTTTT. V is TRBV4-3 and J is TRBJ2-2, with 11 bases matching TRBD2. Germline trimming cut 0 bases from V and 0 bases from J; bases unmatched to any gene: 6. The CDR3 length is 19 residues. Germline assignment: CDR1 LGHNA and CDR2 YSLEER.

The gene calls are TRBV6-1 and TRBJ1-4, with TRBD1 matching over 9 bases. CDR1 is MNHNS and CDR2 is SASEGT in the germline V gene. The CDR3 is made up of 14 amino acids. V lost 7 bases, J lost 8 bases, and 8 bases stayed unmatched. CDR3 sequence reads: CASNPQGAGEKLFF. Here the CDR3 DNA reads TGTGCCAGCAATCCACAGGGGGCAGGGGAAAAACTGTTTTTT.

The CDR3 DNA sequence: TGTGCCAGCAGTAAAACAGGGGGCGAGCAGTACTTC. It translates to CASSKTGGEQYF. This sequence joins TRBV25-1 and TRBJ2-7; 8 nucleotides match TRBD1. Trimming cost V 5 bases and J 6 bases; bases outside gene matches: 3. CDR3 length equals 12 residues. Germline V gene lookup returns CDR1 MGHDK and CDR2 SYGVNS.

The chain joins TRBV27 to TRBJ1-3; possibly TRBD1 for D (5 bases). Trimming pared 6 bases from V and 4 bases from J, leaving 10 bases between. CDR3 length equals 13 residues. The germline gives CDR1 MNHEY, CDR2 SMNVEV (reference sequence). CDR3 coding DNA: TGTGCCAGCAGGGTGGCAGGGGGAAACACCATATATTTT. It specifies CASRVAGGNTIYF.

The chain is built from TRBV10-3 and TRBJ1-5; 8 bases line up with TRBD1. CDR3 size: 14 residues. V dropped 5 bases and J dropped 2; count of bases not matched to a gene: 2. CDR1 ENHRY and CDR2 SYGVKD come from the germline V gene. For the CDR3, the DNA is TGTGCCATCAGTACGGACAGGGGCAATCAGCCCCAGCATTTT. The encoded protein is CAISTDRGNQPQHF.

The chain employs TRBV4-2 and TRBJ1-1; unclear D gene. Trimming shortened V by 1 base and J by 8 bases, and 8 bases separated the two germline ends. The CDR3 extends over 12 amino acids. Germline V lookup: CDR1 LGHNA, CDR2 YNFKEQ. The CDR3, as DNA: TGTGCCAGCAGCCAAGGCATGAGCGAAGCTTTCTTT. Translated, it gives CASSQGMSEAFF.

The CDR3, as DNA: TGTGCCAGCAGCCATACAGGGCTGTTTACAGATACGCAGTATTTT. Translation gives CASSHTGLFTDTQYF. V usage is TRBV4-2 and J usage is TRBJ2-3; tentative D call: TRBD1 (6 bases). CDR3 length: 15 amino acids. V was shortened by 3 bases and J by 3 bases, with 13 bases between the two germline ends. Germline V gives CDR1 LGHNA, CDR2 YNFKEQ.

The rearrangement links TRBV19 to TRBJ2-3, with D perhaps matching TRBD2 (6 bases). Germline loops: CDR1 LNHDA, CDR2 SQIVND (reference sequence). The CDR3 is 16 residues long. Trimming removed 3 bases from V and 0 bases from J, with 13 bases in between. This chain's CDR3 is CASSIVRGGSTDTQYF. CDR3 bases: TGTGCCAGTAGTATCGTGCGGGGCGGCAGCACAGATACGCAGTATTTT.

This clone is a singleton in its sample. The rearrangement uses TRBV19 and TRBJ2-7; the D gene is possibly TRBD2 (6 bases). V lost 6 bases and J 3 bases, leaving 15 bases between the germline ends. The germline V gene has CDR1 LNHDA and CDR2 SQIVND (reference sequence). The CDR3 extends over 14 amino acids. The CDR3 DNA is TGTGCCAGTAGCGGGAGATTCCCTAACTACGAGCAGTACTTC. As protein: CASSGRFPNYEQYF. The full variable domain, in which reference TRBV19 and TRBJ2-7 provide the parts outside the CDR3, is DGGITQSPKYLFRKEGQNVTLSCEQNLNHDAMYWYRQDPGQGLRLIYYSQIVNDFQKGDIAEGYSVSREKKESFPLTVTSAQKNPTAFYLCASSGRFPNYEQYFGPGTRLTVT.

This chain uses TRBV5-1 with TRBJ2-3, with 8 bases identical to TRBD2. With V trimmed by 3 bases and J by 2 bases, 5 bases remained unmatched. This CDR3 contains 15 residues. Germline values: CDR1 SGHRS, CDR2 YFSETQ. The CDR3 nucleotides are TGCGCCAGCAGCTGGCGAGCGGGGGCCACAGATACGCAGTATTTT. Protein sequence: CASSWRAGATDTQYF.

The chain uses TRBV13 and TRBJ1-1; TRBD1 matches at 8 bases. Germline assignment: CDR1 PRHDT and CDR2 FYEKMQ (reference sequence). The CDR3 contains 14 residues. Unmatched junction bases numbered 7, after V lost 0 bases and J lost 10 bases. CDR3 DNA sequence: TGTGCCAGCAGCTTAGGGGACAGGGTCGAGGGAGCTTTCTTT. Residues: CASSLGDRVEGAFF.

V gene TRBV10-2 combines with J gene TRBJ1-1; possibly TRBD1 for D (6 bases). CDR3 length: 13 residues. Germline CDR1 reads WSHSY; CDR2 reads SAAADI. Trimming stripped 8 bases from V and 0 bases from J, with 10 bases between. CDR3 residues: CASSGQLNTEAFF. CDR3 nucleotide sequence: TGCGCCAGCTCCGGACAGCTGAACACTGAAGCTTTCTTT.

This clone has a single count. The chain links TRBV7-6 to TRBJ2-2; TRBD2 agrees at 9 bases. Germline loops: CDR1 SGHVS, CDR2 FNYEAQ. J was trimmed by 2 bases and V by 2 bases; bases with no gene match: 3. The CDR3 extends over 16 amino acids. CDR3 coding DNA: TGTGCCAGCAGCTTAAGACTAGCGGAAAACACCGGGGAGCTGTTTTTT. It yields the protein CASSLRLAENTGELFF.

The rearrangement links TRBV4-3 to TRBJ2-4; TRBD2 is a possible D gene (6 bases). The CDR3 is made up of 17 amino acids. V lost 1 base and J lost 1, with 14 bases in between. Germline V lookup: CDR1 LGHNA, CDR2 YSLEER. CDR3 loop: CASSQVGFGGAKNIQYF. In DNA, the CDR3 is TGCGCCAGCAGCCAAGTAGGTTTTGGGGGGGCCAAAAACATTCAGTACTTC.